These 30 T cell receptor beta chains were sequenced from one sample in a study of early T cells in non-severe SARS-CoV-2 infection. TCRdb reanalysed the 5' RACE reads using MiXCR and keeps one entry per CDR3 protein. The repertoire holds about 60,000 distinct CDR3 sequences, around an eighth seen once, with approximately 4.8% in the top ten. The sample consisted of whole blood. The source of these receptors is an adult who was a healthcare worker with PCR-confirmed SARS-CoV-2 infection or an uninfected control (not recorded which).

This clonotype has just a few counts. CDR3 residues: CASSLAQGDTQYF. In nucleotides, the CDR3 is TGCGCCAGCAGCTTGGCCCAAGGTGATACGCAGTATTTT. The rearrangement links TRBV5-1 to TRBJ2-3; D unclear. The CDR3 sequence is 13 residues long. Trimming took off 0 bases at V and 6 bases at J, with 8 bases between the two ends. Germline loops: CDR1 SGHRS, CDR2 YFSETQ.

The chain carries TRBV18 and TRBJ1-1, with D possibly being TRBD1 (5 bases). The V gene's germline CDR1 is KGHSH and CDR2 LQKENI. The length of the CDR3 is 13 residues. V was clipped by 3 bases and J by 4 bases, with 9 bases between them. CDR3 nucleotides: TGTGCCAGCTCACCCCCAGGGCCCACTGAAGCTTTCTTT. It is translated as CASSPPGPTEAFF.

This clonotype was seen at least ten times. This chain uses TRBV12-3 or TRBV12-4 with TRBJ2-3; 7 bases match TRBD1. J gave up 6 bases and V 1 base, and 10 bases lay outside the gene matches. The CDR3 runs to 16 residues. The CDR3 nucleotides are TGTGCCAGCAGTTTAGGAGGGGGCGTTCGGGGCGATACGCAGTATTTT. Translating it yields CASSLGGGVRGDTQYF.

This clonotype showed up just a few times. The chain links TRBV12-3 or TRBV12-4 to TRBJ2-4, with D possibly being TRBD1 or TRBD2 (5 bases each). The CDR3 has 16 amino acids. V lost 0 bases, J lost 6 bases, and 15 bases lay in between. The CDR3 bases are TGTGCCAGCAGTTTAGCCCTCCCGAGGGGAGTAAACATTCAGTACTTC. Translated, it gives CASSLALPRGVNIQYF.

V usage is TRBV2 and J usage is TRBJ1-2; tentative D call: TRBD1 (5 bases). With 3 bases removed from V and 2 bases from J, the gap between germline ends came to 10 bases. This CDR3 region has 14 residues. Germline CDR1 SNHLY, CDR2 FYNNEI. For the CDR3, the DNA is TGTGCCAGCAGTGAGGGGCAGATGAACTATGGCTACACCTTC. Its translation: CASSEGQMNYGYTF. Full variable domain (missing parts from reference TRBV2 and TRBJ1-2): EPEVTQTPSHQVTQMGQEVILRCVPISNHLYFYWYRQILGQKVEFLVSFYNNEISEKSEIFDDQFSVERPDGSNFTLKIRSTKLEDSAMYFCASSEGQMNYGYTFGSGTRLTVV.

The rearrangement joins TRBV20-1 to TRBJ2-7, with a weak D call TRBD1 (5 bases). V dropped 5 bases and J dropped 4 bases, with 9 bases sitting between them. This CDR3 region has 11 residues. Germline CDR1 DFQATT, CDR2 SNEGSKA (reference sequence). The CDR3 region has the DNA TGCAGTGCTCCCACAGGTTACGAGCAGTACTTC. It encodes CSAPTGYEQYF.

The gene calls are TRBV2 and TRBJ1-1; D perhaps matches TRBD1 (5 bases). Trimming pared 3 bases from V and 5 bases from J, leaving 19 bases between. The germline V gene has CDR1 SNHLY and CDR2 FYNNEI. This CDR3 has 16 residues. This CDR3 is CASSDGVGTQSTEAFF. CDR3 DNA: TGTGCCAGCAGTGATGGTGTAGGGACCCAGAGTACTGAAGCTTTCTTT. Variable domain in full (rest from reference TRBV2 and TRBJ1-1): EPEVTQTPSHQVTQMGQEVILRCVPISNHLYFYWYRQILGQKVEFLVSFYNNEISEKSEIFDDQFSVERPDGSNFTLKIRSTKLEDSAMYFCASSDGVGTQSTEAFFGQGTRLTVV.

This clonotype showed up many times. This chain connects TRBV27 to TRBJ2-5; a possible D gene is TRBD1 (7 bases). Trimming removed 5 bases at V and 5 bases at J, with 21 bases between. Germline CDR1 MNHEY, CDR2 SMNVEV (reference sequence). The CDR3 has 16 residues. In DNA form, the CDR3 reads TGTGCCAGCAGTCTCACTGGAGGGGACAGACGGGAGACCCAGTACTTC. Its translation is CASSLTGGDRRETQYF.

CDR3 residues: CASSPRQTPEVYGYTF. The CDR3 nucleotides read TGTGCCAGCAGCCCCAGACAGACCCCCGAGGTCTATGGCTACACCTTC. The rearrangement uses TRBV9 and TRBJ1-2; possibly TRBD1 for D (5 bases). V gave up 4 bases and J gave up 4 bases, with 20 bases separating them. The CDR3 consists of 16 residues. Germline CDR1 SGDLS, CDR2 YYNGEE.

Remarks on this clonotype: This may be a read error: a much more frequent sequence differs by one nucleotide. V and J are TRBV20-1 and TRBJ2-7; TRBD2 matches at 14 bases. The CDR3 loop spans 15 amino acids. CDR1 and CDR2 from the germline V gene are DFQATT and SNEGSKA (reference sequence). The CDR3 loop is CSASRLAGGTYGQYF. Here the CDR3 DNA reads TGCAGTGCTAGCAGACTAGCGGGAGGGACCTACGGGCAGTACTTC.

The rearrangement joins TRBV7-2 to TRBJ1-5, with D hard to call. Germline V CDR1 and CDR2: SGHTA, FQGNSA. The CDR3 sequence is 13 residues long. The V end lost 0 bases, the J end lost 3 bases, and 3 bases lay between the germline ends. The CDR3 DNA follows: TGTGCCAGCAGCTTAGCCTCCAATCAGCCCCAGCATTTT. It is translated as CASSLASNQPQHF.

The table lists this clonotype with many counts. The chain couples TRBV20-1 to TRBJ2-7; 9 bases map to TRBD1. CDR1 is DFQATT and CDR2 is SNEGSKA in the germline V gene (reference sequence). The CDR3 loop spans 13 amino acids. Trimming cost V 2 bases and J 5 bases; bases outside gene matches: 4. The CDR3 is CSARYGTGNEQYF. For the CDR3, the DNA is TGCAGTGCTAGATATGGGACAGGGAACGAGCAGTACTTC.

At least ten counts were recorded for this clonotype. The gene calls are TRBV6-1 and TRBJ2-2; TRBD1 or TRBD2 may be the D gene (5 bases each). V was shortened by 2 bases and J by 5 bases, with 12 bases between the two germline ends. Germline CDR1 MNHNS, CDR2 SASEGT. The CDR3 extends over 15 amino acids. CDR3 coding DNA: TGTGCCAGCAGTGAACGAGGGGATGGAACCGGGGAGCTGTTTTTT. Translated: CASSERGDGTGELFF.

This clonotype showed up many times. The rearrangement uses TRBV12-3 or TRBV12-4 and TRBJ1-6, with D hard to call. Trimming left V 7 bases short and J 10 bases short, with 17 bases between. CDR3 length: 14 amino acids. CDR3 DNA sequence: TGTGCCAGCACCTCTGGGGAGGGCGACTCACCCCTCCACTTT. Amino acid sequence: CASTSGEGDSPLHF.

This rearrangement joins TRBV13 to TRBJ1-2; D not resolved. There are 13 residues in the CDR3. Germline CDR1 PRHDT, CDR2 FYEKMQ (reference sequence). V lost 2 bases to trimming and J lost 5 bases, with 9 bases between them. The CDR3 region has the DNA TGTGCCAGCAGCTTAACACGGGGTTATGGCTACACCTTC. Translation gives CASSLTRGYGYTF.

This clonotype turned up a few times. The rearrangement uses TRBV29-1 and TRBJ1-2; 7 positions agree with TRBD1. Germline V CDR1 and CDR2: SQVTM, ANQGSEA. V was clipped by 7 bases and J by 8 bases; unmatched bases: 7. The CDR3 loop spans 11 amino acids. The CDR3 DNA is TGCAGCGCCCAACAGGGGAGAGGCTACACCTTC. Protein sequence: CSAQQGRGYTF.

CDR3 sequence: CASTSGSGVDTQYF. In DNA form, the CDR3 reads TGTGCCAGCACTAGCGGGAGTGGTGTAGATACGCAGTATTTT. The rearrangement links TRBV2 to TRBJ2-3; TRBD2 matches 10 bases. Looked up from germline, CDR1 is SNHLY and CDR2 is FYNNEI. The CDR3 length is 14 residues. The ends lost 7 bases at V and 5 bases at J; junction bases unmatched: 6.

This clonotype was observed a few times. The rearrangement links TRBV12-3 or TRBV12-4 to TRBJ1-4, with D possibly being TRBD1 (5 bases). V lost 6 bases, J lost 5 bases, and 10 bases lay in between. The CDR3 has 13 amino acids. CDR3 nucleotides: TGTGCCAGCAGGGCGGGGGAGAATGAAAAACTGTTTTTT. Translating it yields CASRAGENEKLFF.

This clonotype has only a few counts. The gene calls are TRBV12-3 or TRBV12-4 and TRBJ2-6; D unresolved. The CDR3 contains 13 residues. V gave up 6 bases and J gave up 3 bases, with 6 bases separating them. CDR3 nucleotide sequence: TGTGCCAGCAGCCTCTTTGGGGCCAACGTCCTGACTTTC. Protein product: CASSLFGANVLTF.

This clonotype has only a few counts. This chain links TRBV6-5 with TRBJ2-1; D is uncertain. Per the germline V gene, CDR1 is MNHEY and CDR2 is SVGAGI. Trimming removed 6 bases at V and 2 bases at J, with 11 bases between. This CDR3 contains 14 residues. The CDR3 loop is CASSPQTPYNEQFF. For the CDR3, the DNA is TGTGCCAGCAGCCCTCAGACACCCTACAATGAGCAGTTCTTC.

The CDR3 region is CASSSQGIEAFF. The CDR3 DNA reads as TGTGCCAGCAGCTCACAGGGGATTGAAGCTTTCTTT. The genes are TRBV9 and TRBJ1-1; 7 nucleotides align to TRBD1. CDR3 length: 12 residues. The ends lost 4 bases at V and 7 bases at J; junction bases unmatched: 4. Germline-derived CDR1 and CDR2 are SGDLS and YYNGEE.

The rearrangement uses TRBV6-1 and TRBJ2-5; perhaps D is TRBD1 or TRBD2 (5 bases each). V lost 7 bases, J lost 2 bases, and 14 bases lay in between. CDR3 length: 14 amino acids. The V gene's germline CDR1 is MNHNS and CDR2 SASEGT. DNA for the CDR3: TGTGCCAGCACCAAAGGGGACGCGCAAGAGACCCAGTACTTC. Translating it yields CASTKGDAQETQYF.

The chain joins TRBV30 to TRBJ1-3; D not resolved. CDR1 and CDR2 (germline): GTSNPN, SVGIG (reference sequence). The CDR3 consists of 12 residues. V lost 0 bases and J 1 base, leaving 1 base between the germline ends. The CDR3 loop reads CAWSVSGNTIYF. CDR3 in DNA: TGTGCCTGGAGTGTGTCTGGAAACACCATATATTTT.

CDR3 in DNA: TGCAGTGCTAGAGATCGGGTTTATCAGCCCCAGCATTTT. This gives the protein CSARDRVYQPQHF. The chain carries TRBV20-1 and TRBJ1-5; no clear D gene. The germline V gene has CDR1 DFQATT and CDR2 SNEGSKA (reference sequence). This CDR3 contains 13 residues. Trimming took off 0 bases at V and 5 bases at J, with 8 bases between the two ends.

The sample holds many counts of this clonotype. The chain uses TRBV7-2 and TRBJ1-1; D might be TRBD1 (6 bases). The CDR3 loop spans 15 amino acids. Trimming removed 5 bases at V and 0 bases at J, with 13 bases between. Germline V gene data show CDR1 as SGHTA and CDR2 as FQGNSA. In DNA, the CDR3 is TGTGCCAGCAGCCCGCGGACAGAATTGAACACTGAAGCTTTCTTT. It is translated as CASSPRTELNTEAFF.

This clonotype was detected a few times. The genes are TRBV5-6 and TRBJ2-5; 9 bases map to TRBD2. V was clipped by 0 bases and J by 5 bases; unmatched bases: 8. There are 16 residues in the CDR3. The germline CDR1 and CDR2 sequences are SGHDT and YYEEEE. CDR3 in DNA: TGTGCCAGCAGCTTGGCCCCGGCGGGAGGGAGGGAGACCCAGTACTTC. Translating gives CASSLAPAGGRETQYF.

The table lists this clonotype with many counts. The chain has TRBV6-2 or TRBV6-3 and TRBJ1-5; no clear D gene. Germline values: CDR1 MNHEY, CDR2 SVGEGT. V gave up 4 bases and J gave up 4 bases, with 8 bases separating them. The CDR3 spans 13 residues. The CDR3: CASSSERNQPQHF. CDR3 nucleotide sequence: TGTGCCAGCAGTTCCGAGAGAAATCAGCCCCAGCATTTT.

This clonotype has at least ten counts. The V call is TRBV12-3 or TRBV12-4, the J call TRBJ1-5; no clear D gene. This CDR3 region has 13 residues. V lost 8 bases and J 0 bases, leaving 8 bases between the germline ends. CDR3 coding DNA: TGTGCCAGCCGGGGAGATAGCAATCAGCCCCAGCATTTT. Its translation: CASRGDSNQPQHF.

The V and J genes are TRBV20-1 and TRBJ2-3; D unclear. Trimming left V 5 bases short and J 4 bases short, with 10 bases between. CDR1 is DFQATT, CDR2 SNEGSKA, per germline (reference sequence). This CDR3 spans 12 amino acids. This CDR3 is CSAGDLSDTQYF. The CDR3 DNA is TGCAGTGCTGGGGATTTGTCAGATACGCAGTATTTT.

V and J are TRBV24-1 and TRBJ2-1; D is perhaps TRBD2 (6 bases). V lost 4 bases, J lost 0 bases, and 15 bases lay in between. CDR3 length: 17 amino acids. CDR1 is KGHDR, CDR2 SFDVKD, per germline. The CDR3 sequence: CATSDPGLSSSYNEQFF. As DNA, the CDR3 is TGTGCCACCAGTGACCCAGGACTATCGAGCTCCTACAATGAGCAGTTCTTC.